This entry lists 8 T cell receptor beta chains sequenced from one sample in a study of T cells in Graves' hyperthyroidism and ophthalmopathy (dated by TCRdb to the late 2010s). The library was built by means of multiplex PCR. Sequencing used an Illumina HiSeq 2000. Amplification of TCR beta CDR3 regions was carried out from RNA transcripts. The TCR CDR3 was subjected to a first round of RT-PCR using the HTBI primer set and the Qiagen OneStep RT-PCR kit. TCRdb itself trimmed the public reads at Q25 with fastp, ran MiXCR and retained productive beta chains. Identical CDR3 proteins give one entry, which carries the most common genes and DNA. Within this sample are around 340,000 distinct CDR3 sequences, with 15% to 20% of them counted one time only. Of the sample, approximately 33% falls within the top ten clones. Source material: blood. These receptors all come from a man in his thirties or forties with Graves' hyperthyroidism.

Ten or more counts support this clonotype. V is TRBV12-3 or TRBV12-4 and J is TRBJ1-1, with a possible D match to TRBD1 (5 bases). V lost 7 bases and J lost 6, with 15 bases in between. CDR3 length: 13 amino acids. The CDR3, as DNA: TGTGCCAGCACCCCGATGGGGACGGCTGAAGCTTTCTTT. Its protein is CASTPMGTAEAFF.

Only a few counts were recorded for this clonotype. The chain links TRBV30 to TRBJ2-3, with a tentative D call TRBD2 (5 bases). Germline lookup yields CDR1 GTSNPN and CDR2 SVGIG (reference sequence). V was cut by 4 bases and J by 2 bases, with 10 bases left in between. This CDR3 is 13 amino acids long. The CDR3 nucleotides read TGTGCCTGGACTAGCAGATACACAGATACGCAGTATTTT. Translation: CAWTSRYTDTQYF. Drawing the rest from reference TRBV30 and TRBJ2-3, the complete variable domain is SQTIHQWPATLVQPVGSPLSLECTVEGTSNPNLYWYRQAAGRGLQLLFYSVGIGQISSEVPQNLSASRPQDRQFILSSKKLLLSDSGFYLCAWTSRYTDTQYFGPGTRLTVL.

This clonotype was detected ten times or more. The rearrangement links TRBV12-3 or TRBV12-4 to TRBJ2-7; TRBD1 aligns across 7 bases. This CDR3 is 13 amino acids long. J was trimmed by 4 bases and V by 4 bases; bases with no gene match: 4. The CDR3 DNA follows: TGTGCCAGCAGTTCCGAACAGGGGTACGAGCAGTACTTC. Its translation: CASSSEQGYEQYF.

There are many counts of this clonotype. The chain combines TRBV3-1 with TRBJ2-1; 8 bases map to TRBD2. Per the germline V gene, CDR1 is LGHDT and CDR2 is YNNKEL (reference sequence). This CDR3 region has 13 residues. The V gene end was trimmed by 7 bases and the J gene end by 9 bases; junction bases not matched to a gene: 8. The CDR3 region is CASILTGGGEQFF. The CDR3 DNA follows: TGTGCCAGCATCCTCACGGGAGGGGGTGAGCAGTTCTTC.

In its sample, this clonotype was seen many times. The chain links TRBV3-1 to TRBJ2-7, with D perhaps matching TRBD2 (6 bases). The CDR3 contains 12 residues. The V gene lost 3 bases and the J gene lost 7 bases, with 10 bases spanning the gap. Looked up from germline, CDR1 is LGHDT and CDR2 is YNNKEL (reference sequence). The CDR3: CASSQGGREQYF. The CDR3 DNA follows: TGTGCCAGCAGCCAGGGGGGACGGGAGCAGTACTTC.

This clonotype was counted many times. DNA for the CDR3: TGCGCCAGCAGGGTACCCAGGGGGTTTGACTATGGCTACACCTTC. Its translation is CASRVPRGFDYGYTF. This chain links TRBV10-2 with TRBJ1-2, with 7 bases matching TRBD1. Germline V gene sequence: CDR1 WSHSY, CDR2 SAAADI. The CDR3 sequence is 15 residues long. The V gene end was trimmed by 6 bases and the J gene end by 3 bases; junction bases not matched to a gene: 10.

The J gene is TRBJ2-7, the V gene TRBV15; D remains ambiguous. The germline V and J ends were trimmed by 0 bases and 0 bases, with 9 bases remaining between them. This CDR3 is 15 amino acids long. Looked up from germline, CDR1 is LNHNV and CDR2 is YYDKDF (reference sequence). CDR3 coding DNA: TGTGCCACCAGCAGAGAGGGCAGGAGCTCCTACGAGCAGTACTTC. This translates into CATSREGRSSYEQYF.

This chain links TRBV15 with TRBJ2-7; D is possibly TRBD1 (5 bases). Germline V lookup: CDR1 LNHNV, CDR2 YYDKDF (reference sequence). This CDR3 comprises 16 residues. V lost 1 base and J lost 2, with 15 bases in between. Here the CDR3 reads CATSRGRERGTYEQYF. The CDR3 nucleotides read TGTGCCACCAGCAGAGGTAGAGAAAGGGGCACCTACGAGCAGTACTTC.